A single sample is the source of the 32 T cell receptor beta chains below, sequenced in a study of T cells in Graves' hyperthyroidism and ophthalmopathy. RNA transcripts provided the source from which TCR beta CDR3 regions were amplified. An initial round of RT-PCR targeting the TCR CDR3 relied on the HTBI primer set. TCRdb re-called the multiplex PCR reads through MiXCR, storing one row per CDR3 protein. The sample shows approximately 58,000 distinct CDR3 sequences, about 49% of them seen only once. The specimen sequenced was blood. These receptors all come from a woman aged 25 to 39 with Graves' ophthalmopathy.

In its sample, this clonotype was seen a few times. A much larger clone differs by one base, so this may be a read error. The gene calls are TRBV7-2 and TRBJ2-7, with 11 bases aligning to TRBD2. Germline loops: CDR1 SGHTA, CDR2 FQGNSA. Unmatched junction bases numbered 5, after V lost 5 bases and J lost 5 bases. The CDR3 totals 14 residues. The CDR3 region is CASSLTSGGDEQYF. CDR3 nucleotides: TGTGCCAGCAGCCTCACTAGCGGGGGCGACGAGCAGTACTTC.

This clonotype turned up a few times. In DNA, the CDR3 is TGTGCCAGCTCACCAATGGGCCGGGACACGGACGTCCTGACTTTC. Protein: CASSPMGRDTDVLTF. The chain employs TRBV18 and TRBJ2-6; possibly TRBD1 for D (6 bases). The V and J ends lost 2 bases and 11 bases respectively, with 16 bases between them. Germline V gene data show CDR1 as KGHSH and CDR2 as LQKENI. There are 15 residues in the CDR3.

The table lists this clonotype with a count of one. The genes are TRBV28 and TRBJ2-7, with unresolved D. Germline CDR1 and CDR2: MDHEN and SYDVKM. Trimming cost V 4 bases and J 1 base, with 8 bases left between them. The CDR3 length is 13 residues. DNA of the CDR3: TGTGCCAGCAGTTGGGCCGAATCCTACGAGCAGTACTTC. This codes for CASSWAESYEQYF.

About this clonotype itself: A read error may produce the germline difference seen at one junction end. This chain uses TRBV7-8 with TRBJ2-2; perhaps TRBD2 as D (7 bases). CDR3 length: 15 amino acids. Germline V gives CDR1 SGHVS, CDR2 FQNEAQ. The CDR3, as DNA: TGTGCCAACAGCCCCCCGGGGGGCAACAGCGGGGAGCTGTTTTTT. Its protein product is CANSPPGGNSGELFF. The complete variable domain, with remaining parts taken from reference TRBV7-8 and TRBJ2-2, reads GAGVSQSPRYKVAKRGQDVALRCDPISGHVSLFWYQQALGQGPEFLTYFQNEAQLDKSGLPSDRFFAERPEGSVSTLKIQRTQQEDSAVYLCANSPPGGNSGELFFGEGSRLTVL.

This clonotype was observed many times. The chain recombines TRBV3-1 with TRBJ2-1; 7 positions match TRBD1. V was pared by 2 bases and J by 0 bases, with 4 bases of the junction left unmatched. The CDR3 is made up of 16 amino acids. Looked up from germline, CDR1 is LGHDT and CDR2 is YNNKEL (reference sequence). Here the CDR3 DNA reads TGTGCCAGCAGCCAAAGCAGGGGGAACTCCTACAATGAGCAGTTCTTC. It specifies CASSQSRGNSYNEQFF.

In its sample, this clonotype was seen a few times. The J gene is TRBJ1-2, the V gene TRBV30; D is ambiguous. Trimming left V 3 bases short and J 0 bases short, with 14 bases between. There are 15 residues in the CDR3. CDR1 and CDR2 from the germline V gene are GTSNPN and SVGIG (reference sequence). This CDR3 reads CAWSVTSFANYGYTF. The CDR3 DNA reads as TGTGCCTGGAGCGTGACCTCATTTGCTAACTATGGCTACACCTTC.

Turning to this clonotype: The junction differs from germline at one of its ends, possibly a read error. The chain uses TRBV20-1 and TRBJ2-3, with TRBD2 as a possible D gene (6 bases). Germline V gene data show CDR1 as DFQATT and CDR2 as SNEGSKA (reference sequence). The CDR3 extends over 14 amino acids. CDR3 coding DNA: TGCAGGCTAAGGCGGGATTCCATCACAGATATGCAGTATTTT. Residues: CRLRRDSITDMQYF.

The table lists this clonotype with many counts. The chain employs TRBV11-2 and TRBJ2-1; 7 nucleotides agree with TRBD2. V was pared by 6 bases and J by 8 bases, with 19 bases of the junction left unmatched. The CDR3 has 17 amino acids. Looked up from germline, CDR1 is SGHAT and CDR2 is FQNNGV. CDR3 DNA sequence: TGTGCCAGCAGGCATAGCGGACTAGAAAATGTCATTCATGAGCAGTTCTTC. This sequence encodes CASRHSGLENVIHEQFF.

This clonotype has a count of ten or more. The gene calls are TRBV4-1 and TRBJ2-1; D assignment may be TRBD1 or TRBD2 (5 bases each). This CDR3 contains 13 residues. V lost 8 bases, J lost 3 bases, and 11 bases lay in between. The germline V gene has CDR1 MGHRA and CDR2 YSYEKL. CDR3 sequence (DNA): TGCGCCAGCTCTAGGGACCACTACAATGAGCAGTTCTTC. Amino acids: CASSRDHYNEQFF.

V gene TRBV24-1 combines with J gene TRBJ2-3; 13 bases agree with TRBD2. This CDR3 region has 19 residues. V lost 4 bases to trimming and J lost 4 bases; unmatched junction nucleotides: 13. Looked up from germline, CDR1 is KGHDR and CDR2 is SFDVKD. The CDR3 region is CATSDQTGLGLAGSDTQYF. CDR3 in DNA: TGTGCCACCAGTGACCAGACAGGTCTGGGACTAGCGGGATCAGATACGCAGTATTTT.

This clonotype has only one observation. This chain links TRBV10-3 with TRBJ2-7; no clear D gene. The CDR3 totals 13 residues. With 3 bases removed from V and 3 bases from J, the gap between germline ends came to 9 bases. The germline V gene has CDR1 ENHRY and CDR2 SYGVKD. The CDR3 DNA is TGTGCCATCAGTGAAGGTTCTTACTACGAGCAGTACTTC. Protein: CAISEGSYYEQYF.

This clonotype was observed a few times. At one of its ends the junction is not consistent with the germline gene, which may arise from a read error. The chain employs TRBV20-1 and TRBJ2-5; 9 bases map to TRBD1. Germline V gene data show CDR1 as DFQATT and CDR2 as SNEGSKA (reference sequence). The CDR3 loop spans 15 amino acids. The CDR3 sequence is CSARDAGTGLEAQYF. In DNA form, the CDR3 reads TGCAGTGCTAGAGATGCGGGGACAGGGTTAGAGGCCCAGTACTTC.

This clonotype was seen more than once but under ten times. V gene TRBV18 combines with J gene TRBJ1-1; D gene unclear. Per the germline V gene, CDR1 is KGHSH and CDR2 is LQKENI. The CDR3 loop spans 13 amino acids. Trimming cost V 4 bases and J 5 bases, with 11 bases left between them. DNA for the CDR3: TGTGCCAGCTCACTCTTAGATGGGACTGAAGCTTTCTTT. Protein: CASSLLDGTEAFF.

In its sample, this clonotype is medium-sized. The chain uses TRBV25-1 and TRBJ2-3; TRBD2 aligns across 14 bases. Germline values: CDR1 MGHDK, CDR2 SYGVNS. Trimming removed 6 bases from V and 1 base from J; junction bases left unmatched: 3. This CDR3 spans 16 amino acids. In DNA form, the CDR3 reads TGTGCCAGCAGCGGGACTAGCGGGAGCGGCACAGATACGCAGTATTTT. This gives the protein CASSGTSGSGTDTQYF.

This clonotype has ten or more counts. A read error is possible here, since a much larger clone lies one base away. The CDR3 loop reads CATSAQGTGTQYF. CDR3 in DNA: TGTGCCACCAGTGCCCAGGGAACAGGTACGCAGTATTTT. The chain employs TRBV24-1 and TRBJ2-3, with D possibly TRBD1 on 5 matching bases. The germline V gene encodes CDR1 KGHDR and CDR2 SFDVKD. The CDR3 contains 13 residues.

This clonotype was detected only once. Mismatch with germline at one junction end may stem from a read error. The CDR3 loop reads CAGSPGPMNTEAFF. CDR3 nucleotide sequence: TGTGCCGGCAGCCCCGGACCCATGAACACTGAAGCTTTCTTT. The rearrangement uses TRBV7-3 and TRBJ1-1; D remains unclear. This CDR3 contains 14 residues. CDR1 and CDR2 from the germline V gene are SGHTA and FQGTGA.

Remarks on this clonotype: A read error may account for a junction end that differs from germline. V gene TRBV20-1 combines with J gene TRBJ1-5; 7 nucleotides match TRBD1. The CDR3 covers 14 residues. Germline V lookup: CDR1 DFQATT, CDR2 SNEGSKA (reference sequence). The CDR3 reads CSASKGASSQPQRF. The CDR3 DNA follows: TGCAGTGCTAGTAAGGGGGCAAGCAGTCAGCCCCAGCGTTTT.

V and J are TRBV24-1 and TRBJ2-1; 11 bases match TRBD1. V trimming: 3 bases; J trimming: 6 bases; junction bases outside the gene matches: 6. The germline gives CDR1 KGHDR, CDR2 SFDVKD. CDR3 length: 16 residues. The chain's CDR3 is CATSDPGQGGLNEQFF. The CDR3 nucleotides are TGTGCCACCAGTGATCCGGGACAGGGGGGCCTCAATGAGCAGTTCTTC.

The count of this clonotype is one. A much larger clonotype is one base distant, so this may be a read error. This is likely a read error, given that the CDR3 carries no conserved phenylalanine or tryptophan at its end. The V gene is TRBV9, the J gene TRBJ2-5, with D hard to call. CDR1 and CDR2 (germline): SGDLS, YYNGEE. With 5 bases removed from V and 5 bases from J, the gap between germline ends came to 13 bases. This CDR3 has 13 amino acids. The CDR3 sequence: CASSFRVVETQYL. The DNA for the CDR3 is TGTGCCAGCAGTTTTCGGGTTGTGGAGACCCAGTACCTC.

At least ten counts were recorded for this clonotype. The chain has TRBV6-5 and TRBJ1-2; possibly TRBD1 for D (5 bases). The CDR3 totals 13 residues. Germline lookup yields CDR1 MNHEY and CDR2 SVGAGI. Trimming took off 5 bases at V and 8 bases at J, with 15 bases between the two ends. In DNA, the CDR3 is TGTGCCAGCAGTCCCGCGGGGCTAAGCGGCTACACCTTC. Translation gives CASSPAGLSGYTF.

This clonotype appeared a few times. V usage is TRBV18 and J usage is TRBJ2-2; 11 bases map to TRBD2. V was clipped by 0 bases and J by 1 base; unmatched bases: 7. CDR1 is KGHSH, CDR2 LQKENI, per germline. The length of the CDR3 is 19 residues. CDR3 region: CASSPPSRLAGRNTGELFF. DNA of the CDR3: TGTGCCAGCTCACCACCGTCCCGACTAGCGGGGAGGAACACCGGGGAGCTGTTTTTT.

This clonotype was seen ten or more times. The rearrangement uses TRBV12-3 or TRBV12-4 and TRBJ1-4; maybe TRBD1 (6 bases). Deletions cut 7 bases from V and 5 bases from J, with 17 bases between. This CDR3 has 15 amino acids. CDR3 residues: CASTSGGGRNEKLFF. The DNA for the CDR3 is TGTGCCAGCACTTCCGGGGGGGGCCGGAATGAAAAACTGTTTTTT.

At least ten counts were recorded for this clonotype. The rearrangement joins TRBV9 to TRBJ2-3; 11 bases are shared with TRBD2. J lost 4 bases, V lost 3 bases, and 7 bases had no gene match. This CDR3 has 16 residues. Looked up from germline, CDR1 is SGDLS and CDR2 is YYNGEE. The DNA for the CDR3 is TGTGCCAGCAGCGCGGAACTAGCGGGAGTCCCAGATACGCAGTATTTT. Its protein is CASSAELAGVPDTQYF. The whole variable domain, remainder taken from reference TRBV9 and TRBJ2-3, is DSGVTQTPKHLITATGQRVTLRCSPRSGDLSVYWYQQSLDQGLQFLIQYYNGEERAKGNILERFSAQQFPDLHSELNLSSLELGDSALYFCASSAELAGVPDTQYFGPGTRLTVL.

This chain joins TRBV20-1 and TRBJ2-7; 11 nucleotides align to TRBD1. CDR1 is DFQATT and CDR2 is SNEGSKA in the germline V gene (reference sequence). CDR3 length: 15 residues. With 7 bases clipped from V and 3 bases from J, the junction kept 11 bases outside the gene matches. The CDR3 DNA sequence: TGCAGTGTTTGGACAGGGGGCCATGGCTACTACGAGCAGTACTTC. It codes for CSVWTGGHGYYEQYF.

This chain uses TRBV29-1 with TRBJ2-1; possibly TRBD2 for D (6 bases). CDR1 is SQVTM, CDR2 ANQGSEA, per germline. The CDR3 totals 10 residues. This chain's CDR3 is CSGGSYEQFF. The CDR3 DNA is TGCAGTGGAGGGAGTTACGAGCAGTTCTTC.

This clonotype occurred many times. The CDR3: CASSLALAGSYNEQFF. The CDR3 region has the DNA TGTGCCAGCAGCTTAGCCCTAGCGGGGTCCTACAATGAGCAGTTCTTC. The chain has TRBV7-9 and TRBJ2-1, with 9 bases that match TRBD2. Germline V CDR1 and CDR2: SEHNR, FQNEAQ (reference sequence). This CDR3 has 16 amino acids. Losses at the gene ends were 0 bases for V and 1 base for J; bases not matched to a gene: 1.

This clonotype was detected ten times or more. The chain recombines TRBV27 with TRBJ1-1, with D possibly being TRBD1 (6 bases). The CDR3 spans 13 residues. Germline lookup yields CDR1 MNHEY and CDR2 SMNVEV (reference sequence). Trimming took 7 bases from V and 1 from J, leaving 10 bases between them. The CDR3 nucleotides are TGTGCCAGCAAGGGACAAGCGAACACTGAAGCTTTCTTT. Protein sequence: CASKGQANTEAFF.

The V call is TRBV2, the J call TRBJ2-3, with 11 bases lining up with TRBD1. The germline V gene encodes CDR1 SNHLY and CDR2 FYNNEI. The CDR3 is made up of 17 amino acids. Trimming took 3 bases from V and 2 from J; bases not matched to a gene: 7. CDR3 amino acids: CASSDPDRGRYTDTQYF. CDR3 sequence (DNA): TGTGCCAGCAGTGATCCGGACAGGGGGCGATACACAGATACGCAGTATTTT.

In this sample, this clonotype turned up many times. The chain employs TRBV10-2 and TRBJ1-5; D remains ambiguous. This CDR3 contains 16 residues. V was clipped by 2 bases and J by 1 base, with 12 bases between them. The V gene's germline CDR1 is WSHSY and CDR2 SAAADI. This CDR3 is CASSEIRGGSNQPQHF. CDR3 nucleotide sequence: TGCGCCAGCAGTGAGATACGGGGTGGGAGCAATCAGCCCCAGCATTTT.

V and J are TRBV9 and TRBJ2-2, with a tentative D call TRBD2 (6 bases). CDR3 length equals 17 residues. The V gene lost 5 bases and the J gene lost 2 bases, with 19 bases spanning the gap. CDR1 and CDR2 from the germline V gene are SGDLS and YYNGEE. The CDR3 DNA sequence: TGTGCCAGCAGTCTTGGACATAGCGGAATTAACACCGGGGAGCTGTTTTTT. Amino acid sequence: CASSLGHSGINTGELFF.

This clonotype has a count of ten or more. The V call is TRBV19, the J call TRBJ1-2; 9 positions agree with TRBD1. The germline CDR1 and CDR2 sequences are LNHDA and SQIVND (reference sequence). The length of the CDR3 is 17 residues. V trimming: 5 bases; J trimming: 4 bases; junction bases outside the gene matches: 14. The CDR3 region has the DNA TGTGCCAGTAGTCAAACAATTACAGGGGGCCTCGGCTATGGCTACACCTTC. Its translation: CASSQTITGGLGYGYTF.

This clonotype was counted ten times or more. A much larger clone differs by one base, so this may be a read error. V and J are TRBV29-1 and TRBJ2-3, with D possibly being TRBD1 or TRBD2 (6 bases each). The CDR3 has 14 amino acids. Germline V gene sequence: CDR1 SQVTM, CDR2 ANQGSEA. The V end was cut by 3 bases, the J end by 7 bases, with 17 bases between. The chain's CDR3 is CSVELGASANTQYF. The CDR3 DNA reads TGCAGCGTTGAGCTGGGGGCTAGCGCGAATACGCAGTATTTT.